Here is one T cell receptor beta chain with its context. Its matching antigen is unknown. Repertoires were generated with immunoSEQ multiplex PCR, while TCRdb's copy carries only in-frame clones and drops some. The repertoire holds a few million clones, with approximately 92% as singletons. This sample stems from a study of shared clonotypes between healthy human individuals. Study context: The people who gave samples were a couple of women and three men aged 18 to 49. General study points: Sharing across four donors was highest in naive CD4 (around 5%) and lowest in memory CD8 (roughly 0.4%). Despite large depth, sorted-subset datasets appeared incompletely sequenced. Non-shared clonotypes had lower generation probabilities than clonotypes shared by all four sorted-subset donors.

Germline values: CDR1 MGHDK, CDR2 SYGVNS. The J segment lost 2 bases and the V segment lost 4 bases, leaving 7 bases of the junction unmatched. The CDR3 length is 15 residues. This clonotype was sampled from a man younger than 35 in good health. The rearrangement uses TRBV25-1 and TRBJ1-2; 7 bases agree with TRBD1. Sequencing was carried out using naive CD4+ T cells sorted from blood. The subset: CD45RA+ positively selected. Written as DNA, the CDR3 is TGTGCCAGCAGTGGGAGTCCGGGACAGAACTATGGCTACACCTTC. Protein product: CASSGSPGQNYGYTF.